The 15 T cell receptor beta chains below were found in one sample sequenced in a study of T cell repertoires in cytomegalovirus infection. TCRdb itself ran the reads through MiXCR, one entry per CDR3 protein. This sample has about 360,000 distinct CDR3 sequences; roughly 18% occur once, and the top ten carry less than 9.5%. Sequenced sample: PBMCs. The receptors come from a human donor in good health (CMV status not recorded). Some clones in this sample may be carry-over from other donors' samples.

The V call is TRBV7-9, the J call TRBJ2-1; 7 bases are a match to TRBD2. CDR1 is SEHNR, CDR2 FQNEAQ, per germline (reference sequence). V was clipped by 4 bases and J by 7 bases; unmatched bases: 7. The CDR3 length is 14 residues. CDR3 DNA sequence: TGTGCCAGCAGCTCGGGACTAAATTTGAATGAGCAGTTCTTC. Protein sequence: CASSSGLNLNEQFF.

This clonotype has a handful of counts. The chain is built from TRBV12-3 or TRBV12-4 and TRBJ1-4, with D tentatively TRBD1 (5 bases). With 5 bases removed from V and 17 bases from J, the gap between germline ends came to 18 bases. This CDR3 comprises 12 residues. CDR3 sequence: CASSATGTRPFF. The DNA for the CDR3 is TGTGCCAGCAGTGCGACCGGGACCCGTCCTTTTTTT.

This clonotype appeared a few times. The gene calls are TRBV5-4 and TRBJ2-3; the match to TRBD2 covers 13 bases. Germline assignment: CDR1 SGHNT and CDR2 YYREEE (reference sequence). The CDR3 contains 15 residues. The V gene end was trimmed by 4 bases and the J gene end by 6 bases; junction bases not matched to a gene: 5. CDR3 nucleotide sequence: TGTGCCAGCAGCGGGGGACTAGCGGGGATGGATACGCAGTATTTT. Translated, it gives CASSGGLAGMDTQYF.

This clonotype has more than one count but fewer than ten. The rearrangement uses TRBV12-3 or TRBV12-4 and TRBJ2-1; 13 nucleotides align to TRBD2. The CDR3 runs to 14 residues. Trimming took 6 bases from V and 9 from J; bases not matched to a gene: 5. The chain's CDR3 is CASSRTSGRTEQFF. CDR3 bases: TGTGCCAGCAGCCGGACTAGCGGGAGAACTGAGCAGTTCTTC.

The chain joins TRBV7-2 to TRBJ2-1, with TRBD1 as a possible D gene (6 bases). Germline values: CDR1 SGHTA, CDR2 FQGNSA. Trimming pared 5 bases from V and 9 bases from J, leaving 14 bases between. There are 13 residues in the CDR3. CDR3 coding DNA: TGTGCCAGCAGCCCGGCAGGGGACGGTGAGCAGTTCTTC. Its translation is CASSPAGDGEQFF.

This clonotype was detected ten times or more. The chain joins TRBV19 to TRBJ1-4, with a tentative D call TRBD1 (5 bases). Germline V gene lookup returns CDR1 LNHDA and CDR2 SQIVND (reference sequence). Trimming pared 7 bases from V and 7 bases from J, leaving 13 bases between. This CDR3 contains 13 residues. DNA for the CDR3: TGTGCCAGTAAGGGACGCACGATTGAAAAACTGTTTTTT. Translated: CASKGRTIEKLFF.

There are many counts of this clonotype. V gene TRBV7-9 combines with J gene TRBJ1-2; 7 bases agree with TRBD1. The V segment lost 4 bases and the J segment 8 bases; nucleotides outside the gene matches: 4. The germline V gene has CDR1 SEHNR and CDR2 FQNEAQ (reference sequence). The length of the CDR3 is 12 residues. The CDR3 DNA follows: TGTGCCAGCAGCTCGACAGGGAACGGCTACACCTTC. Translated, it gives CASSSTGNGYTF.

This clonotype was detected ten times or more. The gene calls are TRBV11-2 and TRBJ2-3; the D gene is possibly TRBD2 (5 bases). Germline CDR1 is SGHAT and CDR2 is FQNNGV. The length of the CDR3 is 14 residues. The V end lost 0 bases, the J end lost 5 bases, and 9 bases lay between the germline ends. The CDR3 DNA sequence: TGTGCCAGCAGCTTAGACCGGGGTGGAGATACGCAGTATTTT. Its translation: CASSLDRGGDTQYF.

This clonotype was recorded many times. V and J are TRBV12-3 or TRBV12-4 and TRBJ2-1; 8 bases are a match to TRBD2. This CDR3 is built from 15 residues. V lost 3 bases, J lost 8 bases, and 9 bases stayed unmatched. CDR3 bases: TGTGCCAGCAGTTTGTGGATTAGCGGGGCTGATGAGCAGTTCTTC. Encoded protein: CASSLWISGADEQFF.

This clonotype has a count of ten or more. The CDR3 DNA reads TGTGCCAGCAGCTCGCGGACAGGGCAAACTGAAGCTTTCTTT. Translated: CASSSRTGQTEAFF. The rearrangement joins TRBV7-2 to TRBJ1-1; TRBD1 matches at 8 bases. Germline V gene lookup returns CDR1 SGHTA and CDR2 FQGNSA. J lost 5 bases, V lost 4 bases, and 6 bases had no gene match. There are 14 residues in the CDR3.

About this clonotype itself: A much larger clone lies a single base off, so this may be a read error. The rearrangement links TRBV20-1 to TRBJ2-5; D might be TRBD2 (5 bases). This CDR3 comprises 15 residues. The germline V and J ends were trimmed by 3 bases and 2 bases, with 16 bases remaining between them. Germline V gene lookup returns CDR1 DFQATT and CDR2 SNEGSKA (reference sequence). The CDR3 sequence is CSASSIATGQETQYF. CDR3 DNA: TGCAGTGCTAGTAGTATCGCGACGGGGCAAGAGACCCAGTACTTC.

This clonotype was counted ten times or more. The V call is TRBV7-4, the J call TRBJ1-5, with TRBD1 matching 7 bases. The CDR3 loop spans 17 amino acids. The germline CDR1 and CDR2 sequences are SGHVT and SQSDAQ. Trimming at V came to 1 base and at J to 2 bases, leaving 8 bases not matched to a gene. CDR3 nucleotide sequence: TGTGCCAGCAGCTTAGGCCCGGACAGGTTTTGCAATCAGCCCCAGCATTTT. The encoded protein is CASSLGPDRFCNQPQHF.

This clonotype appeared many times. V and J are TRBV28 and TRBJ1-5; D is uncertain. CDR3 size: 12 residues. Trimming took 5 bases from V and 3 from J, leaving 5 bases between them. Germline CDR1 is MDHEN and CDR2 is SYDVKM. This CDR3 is CASSDLNQPQHF. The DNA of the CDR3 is TGTGCCAGCAGTGACCTCAATCAGCCCCAGCATTTT.

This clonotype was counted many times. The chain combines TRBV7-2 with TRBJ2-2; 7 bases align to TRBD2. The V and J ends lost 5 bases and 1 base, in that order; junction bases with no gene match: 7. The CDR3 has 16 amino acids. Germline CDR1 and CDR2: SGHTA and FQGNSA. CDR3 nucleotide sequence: TGTGCCAGCAGCCCACTAGCGAGGAGGAACACCGGGGAGCTGTTTTTT. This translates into CASSPLARRNTGELFF.

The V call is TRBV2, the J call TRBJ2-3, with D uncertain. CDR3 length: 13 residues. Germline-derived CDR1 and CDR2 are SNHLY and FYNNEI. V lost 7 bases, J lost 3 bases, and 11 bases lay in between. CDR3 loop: CASTVARTDTQYF. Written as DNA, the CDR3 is TGTGCCAGCACTGTGGCGCGAACAGATACGCAGTATTTT.